The sequence of this T cell receptor (beta chain) was determined in a study of sequential checkpoint blockade in melanoma. Turning to the study itself: Roughly 22 patients had tumor biopsies before treatment and at week 13.

Documented treatment: randomized to nivolumab then ipilimumab (arm A) or the reverse (arm B). This table comes from immunoSEQ multiplex PCR, and its TCRdb copy is limited to in-frame clones, with some not included. The repertoire includes tens of thousands of clones, over 30% of them detected once, and about 1.6% sits in the top ten. As to this clone: No antigen is known for it.

Study-wide results and limits: Patients with week-13 increases in T-cell fraction and clonality benefited about 30 times more often.

This clonotype originated in a human donor with melanoma. The specimen was tumor tissue (inferred from file names), collected from a patient given nivolumab and ipilimumab in sequence.

CDR3: CASSSGAQPQHF. In DNA form, the CDR3 reads TGTGCCAGCAGTTCAGGGGCTCAGCCCCAGCATTTT. The chain combines TRBV6-8 with TRBJ1-5; tentatively, D is TRBD1 (6 bases). This CDR3 is built from 12 residues. Germline CDR1 MNHGY, CDR2 SAAAGT. V gave up 4 bases and J gave up 6 bases, with 7 bases separating them.